The 23 T cell receptor beta chains in this list originate from one sample, sequenced in a study of immune evolution from preneoplasia to lung adenocarcinoma. Generated by immunoSEQ multiplex PCR, the TCRdb table keeps only in-frame clones and is missing some. The sample shows around 10,000 clones, around 78% of them seen only once. The sequencing sample was made of FFPE minimally invasive lung adenocarcinoma tissue. The origin of the receptors is a person aged 55-79 years with lung adenocarcinoma.

The chain carries TRBV6-6 and TRBJ2-7; 11 nucleotides line up with TRBD2. This CDR3 contains 16 residues. The germline CDR1 and CDR2 sequences are MNHNY and SVGAGI (reference sequence). V shed 0 bases, J shed 4 bases, and the junction held 5 bases outside the gene matches. The CDR3 sequence: CASSYSSSGRWYEQYF. CDR3 DNA sequence: TGTGCCAGCAGTTACTCTTCTAGCGGGAGGTGGTACGAGCAGTACTTC.

This sequence joins TRBV28 and TRBJ2-7; D perhaps matches TRBD1 (6 bases). This CDR3 spans 14 amino acids. Germline assignment: CDR1 MDHEN and CDR2 SYDVKM. V was clipped by 3 bases and J by 2 bases, with 11 bases between them. The DNA for the CDR3 is TGTGCCAGCAGTTTTACAGGGCCCCCCTACGAGCAGTACTTC. Protein product: CASSFTGPPYEQYF.

The chain uses TRBV7-2 and TRBJ2-7, with TRBD2 identical over 7 bases. J gave up 2 bases and V 6 bases, and 4 bases lay outside the gene matches. The CDR3 runs to 13 residues. Germline V gene lookup returns CDR1 SGHTA and CDR2 FQGNSA. The CDR3 bases are TGTGCCAGCAGACCAAGCGGGACCTACGAGCAGTACTTC. Its protein is CASRPSGTYEQYF.

This clone was detected only a few times. This chain connects TRBV4-2 to TRBJ2-1, with D unclear. In germline, CDR1 is LGHNA, CDR2 YNFKEQ. This CDR3 contains 16 residues. Trimming stripped 1 base from V and 2 bases from J, with 12 bases between. CDR3 sequence reads: CASSQGRSGPYNEQFF. CDR3 nucleotide sequence: TGTGCCAGCAGCCAAGGTCGAAGTGGTCCCTACAATGAGCAGTTCTTC.

This clone is medium-sized in the sample. This CDR3 is CASGAGLYSYEQYF. In DNA form, the CDR3 reads TGTGCCAGCGGCGCAGGACTATACTCCTACGAGCAGTACTTC. The V and J genes are TRBV7-9 and TRBJ2-7; a weak D match, TRBD2 (6 bases). The V end lost 8 bases, the J end lost 0 bases, and 14 bases lay between the germline ends. CDR1 SEHNR and CDR2 FQNEAQ come from the germline V gene (reference sequence). CDR3 length equals 14 residues.

Of note for this clone: A junction boundary mismatches the germline segment, possibly from a read error. The chain combines TRBV7-7 with TRBJ2-2; D is unresolved. The CDR3 consists of 13 residues. Germline V lookup: CDR1 SSHAT, CDR2 FNYEAQ (reference sequence). This CDR3 is CASSLGNTGELFF. The CDR3 nucleotides read TGTGCTAGCAGCTTAGGGAACACCGGGGAGCTGTTTTTT.

The CDR3 region is CASSFGLAGGRGELFF. CDR3 sequence (DNA): TGTGCCAGCAGCTTCGGACTAGCGGGGGGGCGCGGGGAGCTGTTTTTT. The gene calls are TRBV11-3 and TRBJ2-2; 15 bases line up with TRBD2. Per germline, CDR1 SGHNT and CDR2 YENEEA. J gave up 7 bases and V 3 bases, and 3 bases lay outside the gene matches. This CDR3 has 16 amino acids.

The genes are TRBV7-2 and TRBJ1-5; D gene ambiguous. This CDR3 is built from 15 residues. In germline, CDR1 is SGHTA, CDR2 FQGNSA. V was cut by 1 base and J by 2 bases, with 9 bases left in between. This chain's CDR3 is CASSLDYRGNQPQHF. CDR3 sequence (DNA): TGTGCCAGCAGCTTAGACTACAGAGGCAATCAGCCCCAGCATTTT. Full variable domain (rest looked up from reference TRBV7-2 and TRBJ1-5): GAGVSQSPSNKVTEKGKDVELRCDPISGHTALYWYRQSLGQGLEFLIYFQGNSAPDKSGLPSDRFSAERTGGSVSTLTIQRTQQEDSAVYLCASSLDYRGNQPQHFGDGTRLSIL.

This rearrangement joins TRBV6-5 to TRBJ2-2; possibly TRBD1 for D (5 bases). Germline V gene lookup returns CDR1 MNHEY and CDR2 SVGAGI. Trimming pared 6 bases from V and 1 base from J, leaving 9 bases between. The CDR3 totals 14 residues. Written as DNA, the CDR3 is TGTGCCAGCAGGAGTGGACAGAACACCGGGGAGCTGTTTTTT. This encodes CASRSGQNTGELFF.

V and J are TRBV2 and TRBJ1-2, with TRBD1 as a possible D gene (5 bases). V dropped 1 base and J dropped 6 bases, with 12 bases sitting between them. The CDR3 is made up of 14 amino acids. Germline V lookup: CDR1 SNHLY, CDR2 FYNNEI. The CDR3 loop reads CASSEVGQGDGYTF. CDR3 bases: TGTGCCAGCAGTGAAGTAGGGCAGGGTGATGGCTACACCTTC. Complete variable domain (other parts from reference TRBV2 and TRBJ1-2): EPEVTQTPSHQVTQMGQEVILRCVPISNHLYFYWYRQILGQKVEFLVSFYNNEISEKSEIFDDQFSVERPDGSNFTLKIRSTKLEDSAMYFCASSEVGQGDGYTFGSGTRLTVV.

The chain joins TRBV6-1 to TRBJ2-7; 10 bases are shared with TRBD1. The V segment lost 2 bases and the J segment 5 bases; nucleotides outside the gene matches: 6. This CDR3 spans 15 amino acids. CDR1 and CDR2 from the germline V gene are MNHNS and SASEGT. The CDR3 is CASSELSDRGNEQYF. The CDR3 DNA reads TGTGCCAGCAGTGAACTCTCGGACAGGGGGAACGAGCAGTACTTC.

This chain joins TRBV5-1 and TRBJ1-1; 10 positions agree with TRBD1. Germline-derived CDR1 and CDR2 are SGHRS and YFSETQ. The CDR3 loop spans 13 amino acids. J was trimmed by 1 base and V by 7 bases; bases with no gene match: 1. The CDR3 nucleotides are TGCGCCAGCCGGGACAGGGGGAACACTGAAGCTTTCTTT. Amino acids: CASRDRGNTEAFF.

The V gene is TRBV5-6, the J gene TRBJ2-3, with a tentative D call TRBD2 (6 bases). This CDR3 comprises 18 residues. Germline loops: CDR1 SGHDT, CDR2 YYEEEE. Between the trimmed V and J ends, which lost 0 bases and 2 bases, there was a span of 19 bases. The CDR3 sequence: CASSLGETRRGYTDTQYF. For the CDR3, the DNA is TGTGCCAGCAGCTTGGGAGAGACTAGGAGAGGTTACACAGATACGCAGTATTTT.

The V call is TRBV7-9, the J call TRBJ2-7; the D is unclear. Per germline, CDR1 SEHNR and CDR2 FQNEAQ (reference sequence). This CDR3 is built from 15 residues. Trimming took off 2 bases at V and 5 bases at J, with 16 bases between the two ends. As DNA, the CDR3 is TGTGCCAGCAGCTTACGGGCCTCAATTGGACACGAGCAGTACTTC. Translation: CASSLRASIGHEQYF. The whole variable domain, remainder taken from reference TRBV7-9 and TRBJ2-7, is DTGVSQNPRHKITKRGQNVTFRCDPISEHNRLYWYRQTLGQGPEFLTYFQNEAQLEKSRLLSDRFSAERPKGSFSTLEIQRTEQGDSAMYLCASSLRASIGHEQYFGPGTRLTVT.

The rearrangement links TRBV6-6 to TRBJ2-1; 7 nucleotides match TRBD1. Trimming removed 5 bases from V and 4 bases from J; junction bases left unmatched: 2. Germline values: CDR1 MNHNY, CDR2 SVGAGI (reference sequence). The CDR3 extends over 13 amino acids. CDR3 sequence: CASSRDSYNEQFF. The CDR3 DNA follows: TGTGCCAGCAGTCGGGACAGTTACAATGAGCAGTTCTTC.

The V gene is TRBV19, the J gene TRBJ1-5; D gene ambiguous. There are 15 residues in the CDR3. V dropped 5 bases and J dropped 2 bases, with 13 bases sitting between them. Germline V lookup: CDR1 LNHDA, CDR2 SQIVND (reference sequence). The CDR3 reads CASSLLTTGNQPQHF. The CDR3, as DNA: TGTGCCAGTAGTTTATTGACGACCGGCAATCAGCCCCAGCATTTT. The full variable domain, with the rest looked up from reference TRBV19 and TRBJ1-5, is DGGITQSPKYLFRKEGQNVTLSCEQNLNHDAMYWYRQDPGQGLRLIYYSQIVNDFQKGDIAEGYSVSREKKESFPLTVTSAQKNPTAFYLCASSLLTTGNQPQHFGDGTRLSIL.

This chain links TRBV28 with TRBJ1-5; no definite D call. Trimming stripped 4 bases from V and 0 bases from J, with 10 bases between. Germline values: CDR1 MDHEN, CDR2 SYDVKM. This CDR3 region has 15 residues. CDR3 bases: TGTGCCAGCAGTTCCTGGAGGGTTAGCAATCAGCCCCAGCATTTT. This sequence encodes CASSSWRVSNQPQHF.

This chain connects TRBV5-1 to TRBJ2-7; D call uncertain. The V and J ends lost 0 bases and 5 bases respectively, with 9 bases between them. The CDR3 covers 13 residues. Germline CDR1 and CDR2: SGHRS and YFSETQ. The CDR3 sequence is CASSLVQSHEQYF. The CDR3 nucleotides read TGCGCCAGCAGCTTGGTACAATCCCACGAGCAGTACTTC.

The gene calls are TRBV5-1 and TRBJ1-5; 10 bases align to TRBD1. V shed 4 bases and J 6 bases; nucleotides not matched to a gene: 7. From germline, CDR1 is SGHRS and CDR2 YFSETQ. The CDR3 runs to 15 residues. CDR3 nucleotides: TGCGCCAGCAGCCCTGGACAGGGGGGCGGTCAGCCCCAGCATTTT. This encodes CASSPGQGGGQPQHF.

This chain links TRBV28 with TRBJ2-4; D might be TRBD1 (5 bases). The CDR3 is 15 residues long. Germline values: CDR1 MDHEN, CDR2 SYDVKM. V was trimmed by 4 bases and J by 0 bases, leaving 10 bases between them. The CDR3 bases are TGTGCCAGCAGTTCAAGACAGCTAGCCAAAAACATTCAGTACTTC. Its translation is CASSSRQLAKNIQYF. Using reference TRBV28 and TRBJ2-4 for the parts outside the CDR3, the full variable domain is DVKVTQSSRYLVKRTGEKVFLECVQDMDHENMFWYRQDPGLGLRLIYFSYDVKMKEKGDIPEGYSVSREKKERFSLILESASTNQTSMYLCASSSRQLAKNIQYFGAGTRLSVL.

This chain uses TRBV7-8 with TRBJ2-5; D is ambiguous. The V gene's germline CDR1 is SGHVS and CDR2 FQNEAQ. V was pared by 1 base and J by 5 bases, with 5 bases between. CDR3 length: 12 amino acids. The CDR3 loop is CASSLGLETQYF. In DNA, the CDR3 is TGTGCCAGCAGCTTAGGTCTGGAGACCCAGTACTTC.

The chain has TRBV7-6 and TRBJ1-3; D is unresolved. The CDR3 covers 12 residues. V lost 1 base, J lost 4 bases, and 2 bases lay in between. CDR1 and CDR2 (germline): SGHVS, FNYEAQ. The CDR3 nucleotides are TGTGCCAGCAGCTTAGACGGAAACACCATATATTTT. Translated: CASSLDGNTIYF.

J is TRBJ2-5 and V is TRBV6-6; D assignment may be TRBD1 or TRBD2 (6 bases each). Trimming took 0 bases from V and 4 from J, leaving 12 bases between them. The CDR3 is 15 amino acids. Germline V gene sequence: CDR1 MNHNY, CDR2 SVGAGI (reference sequence). The CDR3 here is CASSYSGGHGETQYF. The CDR3 DNA reads TGTGCCAGCAGTTACTCGGGGGGACATGGAGAGACCCAGTACTTC.